Each of the 2 T cell receptor beta chains below was sequenced from the same sample in a study of follicular helper T cells after annual influenza vaccination (dated by TCRdb to the late 2010s). The protocol used for the library was the immunoSEQ multiplex PCR assay. The immuneACCESS repertoire file appears here via TCRdb, limited to in-frame rearrangements. These files lack a portion of the clones; in checked studies, under half of the deficit traces to unresolved V genes, and the cause of the others is not known. The table for this sample lists 6,000 to 7,500 clones; 84% of them were counted only once. The ten largest make up roughly 0.61% of the sample. The sample's time point label, in plain terms: 2015-2016 season, 7 days after influenza vaccination. Sequencing was performed on CXCR5- memory CD4+ T cells sorted from blood, taken 7 days after influenza vaccination. Sample cell subset or site, as interpreted from the label and publication: CXCR5- memory CD4 T cells. The receptors stem from an adult who received the influenza vaccine.

Only a few counts were recorded for this clone. The chain joins TRBV9 to TRBJ1-5; D is ambiguous. CDR1 and CDR2 (germline): SGDLS, YYNGEE. This CDR3 is built from 13 residues. V shed 0 bases and J shed 5 bases, with 6 bases lying between them. DNA of the CDR3: TGTGCCAGCAGCGTAGATTACGATCAGCCCCAGCATTTT. Amino acids: CASSVDYDQPQHF. Variable domain in full (rest from reference TRBV9 and TRBJ1-5): DSGVTQTPKHLITATGQRVTLRCSPRSGDLSVYWYQQSLDQGLQFLIQYYNGEERAKGNILERFSAQQFPDLHSELNLSSLELGDSALYFCASSVDYDQPQHFGDGTRLSIL.

This chain connects TRBV7-6 to TRBJ1-5; D unresolved. Germline loops: CDR1 SGHVS, CDR2 FNYEAQ. V was trimmed by 5 bases and J by 4 bases, leaving 9 bases between them. The CDR3 is 13 amino acids. The CDR3 here is CASSTDVNQPQHF. The CDR3 DNA follows: TGTGCCAGCAGCACGGACGTAAATCAGCCCCAGCATTTT. The entire variable domain, with the rest obtained from reference TRBV7-6 and TRBJ1-5, is as follows: GAGVSQSPRYKVTKRGQDVALRCDPISGHVSLYWYRQALGQGPEFLTYFNYEAQQDKSGLPNDRFSAERPEGSISTLTIQRTEQRDSAMYRCASSTDVNQPQHFGDGTRLSIL.